A single sample is the source of the 22 T cell receptor beta chains below, sequenced in a study of CD8 T cells in Susac syndrome. Reverse transcription of about 0.45 to 1 ug RNA was performed with random hexamers. TCRdb recomputed calls from the immunoSEQ multiplex PCR reads with MiXCR, one row per CDR3 protein. The sample lists around 170,000 distinct CDR3 sequences; around 95% were seen once. Sequencing was performed on CD4+ T cells from PBMCs. Source of these receptors: a human donor with Susac syndrome.

This chain links TRBV18 with TRBJ2-7; TRBD1 agrees at 8 bases. Germline CDR1 reads KGHSH; CDR2 reads LQKENI. With V trimmed by 0 bases and J by 7 bases, 5 bases remained unmatched. This CDR3 region has 14 residues. Written as DNA, the CDR3 is TGTGCCAGCTCACCACCGGGGACAGGATGGGAGCAGTACTTC. Protein product: CASSPPGTGWEQYF.

The table lists this clonotype with a count of one. The V gene is TRBV7-2, the J gene TRBJ2-7; D ambiguous. Trimming took off 0 bases at V and 2 bases at J, with 11 bases between the two ends. CDR3 length: 15 residues. The germline gives CDR1 SGHTA, CDR2 FQGNSA. CDR3 coding DNA: TGTGCCAGCAGCTTAGCGCGCGGACCGCCCTACGAGCAGTACTTC. The encoded protein is CASSLARGPPYEQYF. Full variable domain (rest looked up from reference TRBV7-2 and TRBJ2-7): GAGVSQSPSNKVTEKGKDVELRCDPISGHTALYWYRQSLGQGLEFLIYFQGNSAPDKSGLPSDRFSAERTGGSVSTLTIQRTQQEDSAVYLCASSLARGPPYEQYFGPGTRLTVT.

The chain combines TRBV7-9 with TRBJ2-7, with D possibly being TRBD2 (6 bases). The CDR3 is 18 residues long. CDR1 is SEHNR and CDR2 is FQNEAQ in the germline V gene (reference sequence). The V and J ends lost 4 bases and 3 bases respectively, with 25 bases between them. The CDR3 is CASSSLGAPREVFYEQYF. The DNA for the CDR3 is TGTGCCAGCAGCTCTCTTGGGGCACCCAGGGAGGTTTTCTACGAGCAGTACTTC.

The chain carries TRBV6-2 or TRBV6-3 and TRBJ2-2; D possibly corresponds to TRBD1 (6 bases). Germline CDR1 is MNHEY and CDR2 is SVGEGT. The CDR3 runs 15 residues. The V end lost 6 bases, the J end lost 4 bases, and 15 bases lay between the germline ends. As DNA, the CDR3 is TGTGCCAGCAGGGCCGGGCAGGGGCCCACCGGGGAGCTGTTTTTT. It translates to CASRAGQGPTGELFF.

This rearrangement joins TRBV2 to TRBJ1-5, with unresolved D. Germline values: CDR1 SNHLY, CDR2 FYNNEI. Trimming cost V 5 bases and J 5 bases, with 10 bases left between them. The CDR3 sequence is 13 residues long. The CDR3 DNA reads TGTGCCAGCAGTTCCGGACCAGATCAGCCCCAGCATTTT. This codes for CASSSGPDQPQHF. Looking up the rest from reference TRBV2 and TRBJ1-5 gives the full variable domain: EPEVTQTPSHQVTQMGQEVILRCVPISNHLYFYWYRQILGQKVEFLVSFYNNEISEKSEIFDDQFSVERPDGSNFTLKIRSTKLEDSAMYFCASSSGPDQPQHFGDGTRLSIL.

The chain links TRBV4-1 to TRBJ2-5; D might be TRBD1 (5 bases). From germline, CDR1 is MGHRA and CDR2 YSYEKL. CDR3 length: 17 residues. Trimming pared 0 bases from V and 1 base from J, leaving 15 bases between. The CDR3 DNA reads TGCGCCAGCAGCCAAGACCCCCAGGGCTTACTCCAAGAGACCCAGTACTTC. Translation: CASSQDPQGLLQETQYF.

The gene calls are TRBV9 and TRBJ1-1; possibly TRBD1 for D (6 bases). This CDR3 has 13 amino acids. Trimming pared 1 base from V and 4 bases from J, leaving 8 bases between. Germline-derived CDR1 and CDR2 are SGDLS and YYNGEE. In DNA form, the CDR3 reads TGTGCCAGCAGCGTACAGGGGAGCACTGAAGCTTTCTTT. Amino acid sequence: CASSVQGSTEAFF.

The genes are TRBV7-2 and TRBJ1-6; TRBD1 matches 7 bases. CDR1 and CDR2 from the germline V gene are SGHTA and FQGNSA. The V gene end was trimmed by 1 base and the J gene end by 10 bases; junction bases not matched to a gene: 7. This CDR3 contains 15 residues. CDR3 DNA: TGTGCCAGCAGCTTAGAGGGCAGGGGGAGATCACCCCTCCACTTT. This gives the protein CASSLEGRGRSPLHF.

The chain recombines TRBV6-6 with TRBJ2-6; TRBD1 agrees at 8 bases. Germline-derived CDR1 and CDR2 are MNHNY and SVGAGI (reference sequence). This CDR3 is built from 16 residues. V was pared by 5 bases and J by 0 bases, with 3 bases of the junction left unmatched. The CDR3 reads CASSDTGGSGANVLTF. The CDR3 bases are TGTGCCAGCAGTGACACAGGGGGCTCTGGGGCCAACGTCCTGACTTTC.

The chain recombines TRBV15 with TRBJ1-1; D remains unclear. Trimming stripped 0 bases from V and 5 bases from J, with 19 bases between. This CDR3 is built from 17 residues. Germline V gene sequence: CDR1 LNHNV, CDR2 YYDKDF (reference sequence). As DNA, the CDR3 is TGTGCCACCAGCAGAGATAGTCTTACTTCTTTGGTGACTGAAGCTTTCTTT. Encoded protein: CATSRDSLTSLVTEAFF.

This CDR3 is CASSLLGTGGEQYF. CDR3 sequence (DNA): TGTGCCAGCAGCCTTTTAGGAACAGGGGGCGAGCAGTACTTC. The rearrangement links TRBV3-1 to TRBJ2-7; 8 nucleotides match TRBD1. The CDR3 is 14 residues long. Germline lookup yields CDR1 LGHDT and CDR2 YNNKEL (reference sequence). V lost 4 bases to trimming and J lost 6 bases; unmatched junction nucleotides: 8.

This clonotype was recorded only once. The chain joins TRBV20-1 to TRBJ2-7; 12 bases line up with TRBD2. Germline CDR1 reads DFQATT; CDR2 reads SNEGSKA (reference sequence). The CDR3 runs to 14 residues. Trimming took 6 bases from V and 3 from J; bases not matched to a gene: 6. DNA for the CDR3: TGCAGTGCAACAGGACTAGCGGGGAACTACGAGCAGTACTTC. Translated: CSATGLAGNYEQYF.

The rearrangement joins TRBV12-3 or TRBV12-4 to TRBJ2-5, with D uncertain. This CDR3 has 12 residues. V shed 3 bases and J shed 4 bases, with 6 bases lying between them. CDR3 nucleotides: TGTGCCAGCAGTTTGACCGTAGAGACCCAGTACTTC. This codes for CASSLTVETQYF.

The V gene is TRBV27, the J gene TRBJ1-2, with D perhaps TRBD1 (5 bases). Germline values: CDR1 MNHEY, CDR2 SMNVEV (reference sequence). Trimming took off 8 bases at V and 4 bases at J, with 11 bases between the two ends. This CDR3 is built from 12 residues. The CDR3 DNA reads as TGTGCCAGCGGGACGGCTCTCTATGGCTACACCTTC. It yields the protein CASGTALYGYTF.

The chain combines TRBV29-1 with TRBJ2-5, with a weak D call TRBD2 (6 bases). The CDR3 runs 13 residues. Germline V lookup: CDR1 SQVTM, CDR2 ANQGSEA. Trimming left V 6 bases short and J 4 bases short, with 15 bases between. The CDR3, as DNA: TGCAGCGTAGGGGCTAGCGTAGGAGAGACCCAGTACTTC. Protein product: CSVGASVGETQYF. Using reference TRBV29-1 and TRBJ2-5 for the parts outside the CDR3, the full variable domain is SAVISQKPSRDICQRGTSLTIQCQVDSQVTMMFWYRQQPGQSLTLIATANQGSEATYESGFVIDKFPISRPNLTFSTLTVSNMSPEDSSIYLCSVGASVGETQYFGPGTRLLVL.

The V gene is TRBV4-3, the J gene TRBJ1-1, with a tentative D call TRBD1 (5 bases). In germline, CDR1 is LGHNA, CDR2 YSLEER. The CDR3 totals 16 residues. Trimming cost V 1 base and J 3 bases, with 15 bases left between them. The CDR3, as DNA: TGCGCCAGCAGCCAAGCCCCGGGGGGGTATGACACTGAAGCTTTCTTT. Translating it yields CASSQAPGGYDTEAFF.

The rearrangement uses TRBV12-3 or TRBV12-4 and TRBJ2-7; D is ambiguous. CDR3 length: 13 amino acids. V gave up 3 bases and J gave up 3 bases, with 9 bases separating them. The CDR3 region has the DNA TGTGCCAGCAGTTTGCTCGGTTACTACGAGCAGTACTTC. Protein sequence: CASSLLGYYEQYF.

This chain uses TRBV3-1 with TRBJ1-2; D remains unclear. Germline V lookup: CDR1 LGHDT, CDR2 YNNKEL (reference sequence). This CDR3 spans 19 amino acids. Trimming shortened V by 0 bases and J by 5 bases, and 25 bases separated the two germline ends. The DNA of the CDR3 is TGTGCCAGCAGCCAAGATTACCCCGTCGCAGGCCAACCTCCTTATGGCTACACCTTC. Its protein product is CASSQDYPVAGQPPYGYTF.

V usage is TRBV29-1 and J usage is TRBJ2-5; D may be TRBD1 or TRBD2 (5 bases each). This CDR3 contains 15 residues. The germline V gene has CDR1 SQVTM and CDR2 ANQGSEA. The V gene lost 6 bases and the J gene lost 1 base, with 18 bases spanning the gap. The CDR3 spells CSVSRESWAQETQYF. The CDR3 nucleotides are TGCAGCGTCTCCAGGGAGAGCTGGGCCCAAGAGACCCAGTACTTC.

This chain joins TRBV7-2 and TRBJ2-1; no firm D call. CDR1 is SGHTA and CDR2 is FQGNSA in the germline V gene. V lost 1 base and J lost 0, with 7 bases in between. The CDR3 sequence is 15 residues long. CDR3: CASSLGASSYNEQFF. For the CDR3, the DNA is TGTGCCAGCAGCTTAGGCGCCAGCTCCTACAATGAGCAGTTCTTC.

The J gene is TRBJ2-6, the V gene TRBV28; the D is unclear. Trimming removed 8 bases at V and 2 bases at J, with 4 bases between. The CDR3 runs 12 residues. Germline loops: CDR1 MDHEN, CDR2 SYDVKM. DNA of the CDR3: TGTGCCAGCCTGGCTGGGGCCAACGTCCTGACTTTC. Its translation: CASLAGANVLTF.

The rearrangement links TRBV7-2 to TRBJ2-5, with D perhaps TRBD2 (6 bases). The germline V gene has CDR1 SGHTA and CDR2 FQGNSA. The V gene lost 5 bases and the J gene lost 5 bases, with 15 bases spanning the gap. The length of the CDR3 is 14 residues. The CDR3 region has the DNA TGTGCCAGCAGCCTCAGACCGGCGGGGGAGACCCAGTACTTC. It encodes CASSLRPAGETQYF.